This T cell receptor beta chain was identified in a study of T cell responses to AZD1222 COVID-19 vaccine. After removal of 5 bases from V and 3 bases from J, the junction contained 12 bases not matched to a gene. The CDR3 loop spans 18 amino acids. Germline CDR1 reads SGHRS; CDR2 reads YFSETQ. Clones were sequenced by immunoSEQ multiplex PCR, and TCRdb holds only the in-frame ones, with some missing. The table includes over 150,000 clones, around 88% detected once. The sample here was peripheral blood, taken 28 days after the second AZD1222 dose. The sequence was obtained from an adult who received the AZD1222 COVID-19 vaccine. This chain uses TRBV5-1 with TRBJ2-5; 14 bases are shared with TRBD2. CDR3 region: CASSSVPGLAGAKETQYF. The DNA for the CDR3 is TGCGCCAGCAGTTCTGTTCCGGGACTAGCGGGGGCTAAAGAGACCCAGTACTTC.